Listed here are 12 T cell receptor beta chains from one sample, sequenced in a study of preoperative IRX-2 immunotherapy in early breast cancer (dated by TCRdb to 2018 to 2020). The library was generated by the immunoSEQ multiplex PCR assay. This immuneACCESS table, as held by TCRdb, lists in-frame sequences with V and J called but not all clones. Of the missing ones, under half trace to an unresolved V gene in checked studies; the others have no known cause. The sample table lists about 23,000 clones, around 95% of them with a count of one. 15% to 20% of the sample is in the top ten clones. According to the study, the label for this sample's treatment or condition signals: preoperative locoregional IRX-2 cytokine immunotherapy. Sequenced material: tumor tissue, taken after IRX-2 immunotherapy. Receptors originate from a human donor with breast cancer.

The chain is built from TRBV28 and TRBJ2-7; 8 nucleotides match TRBD1. Per germline, CDR1 MDHEN and CDR2 SYDVKM. V dropped 2 bases and J dropped 1; count of bases not matched to a gene: 4. This CDR3 contains 15 residues. This chain's CDR3 is CASSLPGGSSYEQYF. The CDR3 DNA reads TGTGCCAGCAGTTTACCAGGGGGCTCTTCCTACGAGCAGTACTTC.

The CDR3 reads CSASPQETQYF. CDR3 DNA: TGCAGTGCTAGTCCCCAAGAGACCCAGTACTTC. The chain joins TRBV20-1 to TRBJ2-5; D remains ambiguous. This CDR3 has 11 residues. The V and J ends lost 3 bases and 1 base respectively, with 3 bases between them. Germline values: CDR1 DFQATT, CDR2 SNEGSKA (reference sequence).

The gene calls are TRBV29-1 and TRBJ1-3; 7 bases fit TRBD1. The length of the CDR3 is 12 residues. Losses at the gene ends were 7 bases for V and 2 bases for J; bases not matched to a gene: 2. Germline V gives CDR1 SQVTM, CDR2 ANQGSEA. CDR3 nucleotides: TGCAGCGCCACAGGGGCTGGAAACACCATATATTTT. Protein sequence: CSATGAGNTIYF.

This rearrangement joins TRBV6-5 to TRBJ2-5, with D possibly being TRBD1 (6 bases). V was trimmed by 8 bases and J by 4 bases, leaving 17 bases between them. This CDR3 is built from 14 residues. Germline V gene sequence: CDR1 MNHEY, CDR2 SVGAGI. Here the CDR3 DNA reads TGTGCCAGCGGGAAAAGACTGGGGGCAGAGACCCAGTACTTC. Translated: CASGKRLGAETQYF.

V and J are TRBV11-3 and TRBJ2-7, with 8 positions matching TRBD2. The CDR3 has 15 amino acids. Germline V gene lookup returns CDR1 SGHNT and CDR2 YENEEA. With 7 bases clipped from V and 0 bases from J, the junction kept 8 bases outside the gene matches. The DNA for the CDR3 is TGTGCCAGCACCTCGGGGGGGGCAGTCTCCTACGAGCAGTACTTC. Its translation: CASTSGGAVSYEQYF.

The genes are TRBV7-9 and TRBJ1-6; a possible D gene is TRBD1 (6 bases). In germline, CDR1 is SEHNR, CDR2 FQNEAQ (reference sequence). This CDR3 has 13 amino acids. The ends were cut back, 4 bases at V and 10 bases at J, with 11 bases in the middle. CDR3 DNA: TGTGCCAGCAGCTCGGGACATCAATCACCCCTCCACTTT. Protein sequence: CASSSGHQSPLHF.

This CDR3 is CASSLAYGAGGYQPQHF. CDR3 nucleotides: TGTGCCAGCAGCTTAGCGTACGGGGCAGGGGGCTATCAGCCCCAGCATTTT. The rearrangement joins TRBV7-8 to TRBJ1-5; 8 bases line up with TRBD1. This CDR3 region has 17 residues. The germline V gene has CDR1 SGHVS and CDR2 FQNEAQ. V was clipped by 0 bases and J by 5 bases; unmatched bases: 9.

Within the sample, this clone is medium-sized. This sequence joins TRBV28 and TRBJ2-6; D is ambiguous. The V and J ends lost 11 bases and 2 bases respectively, with 16 bases between them. The germline V gene has CDR1 MDHEN and CDR2 SYDVKM. The CDR3 loop spans 15 amino acids. The CDR3 DNA reads TGTGCCTGTGGGGAAATCTTAGCTGGGGCCAACGTCCTGACTTTC. Protein product: CACGEILAGANVLTF.

This chain joins TRBV19 and TRBJ1-1; D perhaps matches TRBD1 (5 bases). V was shortened by 3 bases and J by 0 bases, with 14 bases between the two germline ends. Germline CDR1 LNHDA, CDR2 SQIVND (reference sequence). CDR3 size: 16 residues. The CDR3 loop reads CASSMWGAGMNTEAFF. The CDR3 region has the DNA TGTGCCAGTAGTATGTGGGGCGCTGGGATGAACACTGAAGCTTTCTTT.

The J gene is TRBJ2-3, the V gene TRBV29-1; tentative D call: TRBD1 (5 bases). There are 14 residues in the CDR3. Germline CDR1 SQVTM, CDR2 ANQGSEA. The ends were cut back, 7 bases at V and 5 bases at J, with 19 bases in the middle. DNA of the CDR3: TGCAGCGCCATGACCCAGGGTCTCGGAGATACGCAGTATTTT. It translates to CSAMTQGLGDTQYF.

V gene TRBV27 combines with J gene TRBJ2-7, with unresolved D. With 4 bases removed from V and 4 bases from J, the gap between germline ends came to 23 bases. In germline, CDR1 is MNHEY, CDR2 SMNVEV (reference sequence). CDR3 size: 17 residues. CDR3 coding DNA: TGTGCCAGCAGTTCCCCACACGTTACCGGACCCGCTTACGAGCAGTACTTC. Translated, it gives CASSSPHVTGPAYEQYF.

The count of this clone is one. V and J are TRBV28 and TRBJ1-2; TRBD1 matches 9 bases. CDR3 length: 13 amino acids. J gave up 4 bases and V 8 bases, and 5 bases lay outside the gene matches. From germline, CDR1 is MDHEN and CDR2 SYDVKM. CDR3 coding DNA: TGTGCCAGCCAGACAGGGGGGTTCTATGGCTACACCTTC. This encodes CASQTGGFYGYTF.